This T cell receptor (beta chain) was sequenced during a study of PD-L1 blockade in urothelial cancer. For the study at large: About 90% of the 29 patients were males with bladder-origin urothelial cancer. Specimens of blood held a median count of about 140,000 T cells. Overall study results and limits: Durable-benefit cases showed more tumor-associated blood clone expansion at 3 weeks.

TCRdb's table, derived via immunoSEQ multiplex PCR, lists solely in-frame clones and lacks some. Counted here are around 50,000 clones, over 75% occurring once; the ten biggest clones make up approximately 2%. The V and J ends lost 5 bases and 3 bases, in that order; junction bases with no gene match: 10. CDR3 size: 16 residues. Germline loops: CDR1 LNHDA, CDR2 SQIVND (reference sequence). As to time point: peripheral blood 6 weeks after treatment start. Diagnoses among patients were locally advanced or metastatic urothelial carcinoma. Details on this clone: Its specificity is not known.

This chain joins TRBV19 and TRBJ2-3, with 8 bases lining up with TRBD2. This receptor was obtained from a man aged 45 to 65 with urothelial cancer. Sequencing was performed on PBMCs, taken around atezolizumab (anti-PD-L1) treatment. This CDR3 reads CASSRWGTSATDTQYF. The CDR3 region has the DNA TGTGCCAGTAGTCGCTGGGGGACTAGTGCAACAGATACGCAGTATTTT. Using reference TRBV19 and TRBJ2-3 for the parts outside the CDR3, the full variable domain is DGGITQSPKYLFRKEGQNVTLSCEQNLNHDAMYWYRQDPGQGLRLIYYSQIVNDFQKGDIAEGYSVSREKKESFPLTVTSAQKNPTAFYLCASSRWGTSATDTQYFGPGTRLTVL.